Listed below are T cell receptor beta chains from one sample, sequenced in a study of T cell changes during pregnancy in multiple sclerosis. The method was immunoSEQ multiplex PCR; TCRdb's version includes in-frame clones alone and lacks a portion of them. The sample has roughly 23,000 clones; 75% to 90% are singletons. This material consisted of CD8+ T cells from peripheral blood mononuclear cells, taken in the first trimester of pregnancy. These receptors originate from a female donor with multiple sclerosis, enrolled in a pregnancy study. Each CDR3 is given with its conserved first and last residue. A D gene is named only where the DNA matches it firmly. Rows give clone size only sometimes, using once, few, many, or a class for an expanded clone.

cdr3_nt: TGTGCCAGCAGCTTGGGAGCCGGAGGAGCGAACACCGGGGAGCTGTTTTTT
cdr3_aa: CASSLGAGGANTGELFF
clone_size: once
v_call: TRBV7-6
d_call: NA
j_call: TRBJ2-2

cdr3_nt: TGTGCCAGTAGTACAAGACTTGGAGGGGAGGGCCCTTACAATGAGCAGTTCTTC
cdr3_aa: CASSTRLGGEGPYNEQFF
clone_size: NA
v_call: TRBV19
d_call: TRBD2
j_call: TRBJ2-1

cdr3_nt: TGTGCCAGCTCACCGGGAGACAAGACTTACAGGGATGGCTACACCTTC
cdr3_aa: CASSPGDKTYRDGYTF
clone_size: NA
v_call: TRBV18
d_call: NA
j_call: TRBJ1-2

cdr3_nt: TGTGCCAGCAGTTACTTCTGGACAGGGGGCCGGGAGACCCAGTACTTC
cdr3_aa: CASSYFWTGGRETQYF
clone_size: NA
v_call: TRBV6-5
d_call: TRBD1
j_call: TRBJ2-5

cdr3_nt: TGTGCCAGCAGTGCCGGGACAGGGGGCTATGGCTACACCTTC
cdr3_aa: CASSAGTGGYGYTF
clone_size: NA
v_call: TRBV5-6
d_call: TRBD1
j_call: TRBJ1-2

cdr3_nt: TGCGCCAGCAGCCAAGATGGCAGGGGGACAACCAAAAACATTCAGTACTTC
cdr3_aa: CASSQDGRGTTKNIQYF
clone_size: NA
v_call: TRBV4-3
d_call: TRBD1
j_call: TRBJ2-4

cdr3_nt: TGTGCCAGCAGGGTACAGGGAAATGAAAAACTGTTTTTT
cdr3_aa: CASRVQGNEKLFF
clone_size: NA
v_call: TRBV27
d_call: NA
j_call: TRBJ1-4

cdr3_nt: TGCGCCAGCAGCCAAGCGGGACAGGGGGCGCAGGAGACCCAGTACTTC
cdr3_aa: CASSQAGQGAQETQYF
clone_size: NA
v_call: TRBV4-1
d_call: TRBD1
j_call: TRBJ2-5

cdr3_nt: TGTGCCAGCGGGCCATTGCGGGATGGCGGGGAGACCCAGTACTTC
cdr3_aa: CASGPLRDGGETQYF
clone_size: NA
v_call: TRBV6-1
d_call: NA
j_call: TRBJ2-5

cdr3_nt: TGTGCCAGCAGCTTCGTACAGGGCCAAGAGACCCAGTACTTC
cdr3_aa: CASSFVQGQETQYF
clone_size: NA
v_call: TRBV7-8
d_call: NA
j_call: TRBJ2-5

cdr3_nt: TGTGCCAGCTCAGGGACCAGGACAGGGGGACTTAGGAGCTCCTACGAGCAGTACTTC
cdr3_aa: CASSGTRTGGLRSSYEQYF
clone_size: NA
v_call: TRBV18
d_call: TRBD1
j_call: TRBJ2-7

cdr3_nt: TGTGCCAGCAGTCCCCCCGGGGTAGCGGCGAGCACAGATACGCAGTATTTT
cdr3_aa: CASSPPGVAASTDTQYF
clone_size: NA
v_call: TRBV28
d_call: NA
j_call: TRBJ2-3

cdr3_nt: TGTGCCAGCAGCTTAGTTCCGTTATCTGGAAACACCATATATTTT
cdr3_aa: CASSLVPLSGNTIYF
clone_size: NA
v_call: TRBV7-9
d_call: NA
j_call: TRBJ1-3

cdr3_nt: TGTGCCAGCAGTCACAGGGGGCGGGAGGATGGCTACACCTTC
cdr3_aa: CASSHRGREDGYTF
clone_size: NA
v_call: TRBV28
d_call: TRBD1
j_call: TRBJ1-2

cdr3_nt: TGTGCCAGCAGTCCCCTAGCGGAGGGGAAACAAGAGACCCAGTACTTC
cdr3_aa: CASSPLAEGKQETQYF
clone_size: NA
v_call: TRBV28
d_call: TRBD2
j_call: TRBJ2-5

cdr3_nt: TGTGCCAGCAGTGAATCTCCGAGTCAGGGGAGCTCCTACGAGCAGTACTTC
cdr3_aa: CASSESPSQGSSYEQYF
clone_size: NA
v_call: TRBV6-1
d_call: NA
j_call: TRBJ2-7

cdr3_nt: TGTGCCAGCAGCCCCGGGACAGGGGCCTACGAGCAGTACTTC
cdr3_aa: CASSPGTGAYEQYF
clone_size: NA
v_call: TRBV21-1
d_call: NA
j_call: TRBJ2-7

cdr3_nt: TGTGCCAGCAGCGAGGGACAGGGGATGAACACTGAAGCTTTCTTT
cdr3_aa: CASSEGQGMNTEAFF
clone_size: NA
v_call: TRBV11-2
d_call: TRBD1
j_call: TRBJ1-1

cdr3_nt: TGTGCCAGCAGTGACTCGACTAGCACAGATACGCAGTATTTT
cdr3_aa: CASSDSTSTDTQYF
clone_size: few
v_call: TRBV6-4
d_call: NA
j_call: TRBJ2-3

cdr3_nt: TGCAGCGTTGAAGATCGGGGGAACACCGGGGAGCTGTTTTTT
cdr3_aa: CSVEDRGNTGELFF
clone_size: once
v_call: TRBV29-1
d_call: NA
j_call: TRBJ2-2

cdr3_nt: TGTGCCAGCAGCTCTCTTGGGAGCTCCTACGAGCAGTACTTC
cdr3_aa: CASSSLGSSYEQYF
clone_size: NA
v_call: TRBV5-4
d_call: NA
j_call: TRBJ2-7

cdr3_nt: TGCGCCAGCAGCCAGGGCGTCAATCCCCCAAAAACAGCCTCGGATAGCAATCAGCCCCAGCATTTT
cdr3_aa: CASSQGVNPPKTASDSNQPQHF
clone_size: NA
v_call: TRBV23-1
d_call: NA
j_call: TRBJ1-5

cdr3_nt: TGTGCCAGCAGCTTAGGTCTAGCGGGGGGTTACACAGATACGCAGTATTTT
cdr3_aa: CASSLGLAGGYTDTQYF
clone_size: NA
v_call: TRBV11-2
d_call: TRBD2
j_call: TRBJ2-3

cdr3_nt: TGTGCCAGCAGCCAAGCCCCGGGACTAGCGGGACCTAGCACAGATACGCAGTATTTT
cdr3_aa: CASSQAPGLAGPSTDTQYF
clone_size: NA
v_call: TRBV4-2
d_call: TRBD2
j_call: TRBJ2-3

cdr3_nt: TGTGCCAGCAGCTCTCTGCGGGCTTCGAACACCGGGGAGCTGTTTTTT
cdr3_aa: CASSSLRASNTGELFF
clone_size: NA
v_call: TRBV7-8
d_call: NA
j_call: TRBJ2-2

cdr3_nt: TGTGCCAGCAGTTACACACCGGAGAAGAGCAATGAGCAGTTCTTC
cdr3_aa: CASSYTPEKSNEQFF
clone_size: NA
v_call: TRBV6-5
d_call: NA
j_call: TRBJ2-1

cdr3_nt: TGTGCCAGCAGTAATCCGAAGACAGGGAACGAGCAGTACTTC
cdr3_aa: CASSNPKTGNEQYF
clone_size: NA
v_call: TRBV6-6
d_call: TRBD1
j_call: TRBJ2-7

cdr3_nt: TGTGCCAGCAGCTTCAACAGGGGGCAGGATGAGCAGTTCTTC
cdr3_aa: CASSFNRGQDEQFF
clone_size: NA
v_call: TRBV7-3
d_call: TRBD1
j_call: TRBJ2-1

cdr3_nt: TGCGCCAGCGGGCCCAGGGGCTCTGGCTACACCTTC
cdr3_aa: CASGPRGSGYTF
clone_size: NA
v_call: TRBV5-1
d_call: NA
j_call: TRBJ1-2

cdr3_nt: TGTGCCAGCAGCCCCCTGGGACTAGCGAACACAGATACGCAGTATTTT
cdr3_aa: CASSPLGLANTDTQYF
clone_size: NA
v_call: TRBV27
d_call: TRBD2
j_call: TRBJ2-3

cdr3_nt: TGCGCCAGCAGCCAACCTCTAGCGGGACTCAACGAGCAGTACTTC
cdr3_aa: CASSQPLAGLNEQYF
clone_size: NA
v_call: TRBV4-1
d_call: TRBD2
j_call: TRBJ2-7

cdr3_nt: TGCGCCAGCAGCCAAGATCGAACAGGGGCCTTGAACACTGAAGCTTTCTTT
cdr3_aa: CASSQDRTGALNTEAFF
clone_size: once
v_call: TRBV4-3
d_call: TRBD1
j_call: TRBJ1-1

cdr3_nt: TGTGCCAGCAAGGGGGCCGATTACTCATACGAGCAGTACTTC
cdr3_aa: CASKGADYSYEQYF
clone_size: NA
v_call: TRBV10-3
d_call: TRBD1
j_call: TRBJ2-7

cdr3_nt: TGTGCCATCACAAGGGACAGGGATTACACAGATACGCAGTATTTT
cdr3_aa: CAITRDRDYTDTQYF
clone_size: NA
v_call: TRBV2
d_call: TRBD1
j_call: TRBJ2-3

cdr3_nt: TGTGCCAGCAGCTTAGTTGGGGGTACGAACAGGGGACAATCCTACGAGCAGTACTTC
cdr3_aa: CASSLVGGTNRGQSYEQYF
clone_size: NA
v_call: TRBV7-8
d_call: TRBD1
j_call: TRBJ2-7

cdr3_nt: TGTGCCAGCAGCCCTACGGGGGGACTAGCGGGGTATACGCAGTATTTT
cdr3_aa: CASSPTGGLAGYTQYF
clone_size: NA
v_call: TRBV7-8
d_call: TRBD2
j_call: TRBJ2-3

cdr3_nt: TGTGCCAGCAGTGGGGGGACAGGGGTGAGAGCTTTCTTT
cdr3_aa: CASSGGTGVRAFF
clone_size: once
v_call: TRBV27
d_call: TRBD1
j_call: TRBJ1-1

cdr3_nt: TGTGCCAGCAGCCGTACCTACGAGCAGTACTTC
cdr3_aa: CASSRTYEQYF
clone_size: NA
v_call: TRBV7-9
d_call: NA
j_call: TRBJ2-7

cdr3_nt: TGTGCCAGCATCTACGACAACCAAGAGACCCAGTACTTC
cdr3_aa: CASIYDNQETQYF
clone_size: NA
v_call: TRBV2
d_call: NA
j_call: TRBJ2-5

cdr3_nt: TGTGCCAGCAGTCCGAGGGTGTTGAACACCGGGGAGCTGTTTTTT
cdr3_aa: CASSPRVLNTGELFF
clone_size: few
v_call: TRBV28
d_call: NA
j_call: TRBJ2-2

cdr3_nt: TGTGCCAGCAGCTTTGGGGCAGGGGATTATGGCTACACCTTC
cdr3_aa: CASSFGAGDYGYTF
clone_size: NA
v_call: TRBV11-2
d_call: NA
j_call: TRBJ1-2

cdr3_nt: TGTGCCAGCAGTGAAGTAGGGGAAAGCACTGAAGCTTTCTTT
cdr3_aa: CASSEVGESTEAFF
clone_size: NA
v_call: TRBV6-1
d_call: NA
j_call: TRBJ1-1

cdr3_nt: TGCGCCAGCAGCCAAGATAGGGGAGGCGGAAACACCATATATTTT
cdr3_aa: CASSQDRGGGNTIYF
clone_size: NA
v_call: TRBV4-1
d_call: NA
j_call: TRBJ1-3

cdr3_nt: TGCAGCGTTGAAGACCTCCGCGGGAGGCCCTACAATGAGCAGTTCTTC
cdr3_aa: CSVEDLRGRPYNEQFF
clone_size: NA
v_call: TRBV29-1
d_call: TRBD2
j_call: TRBJ2-1

cdr3_nt: TGTGCCAGCAGCGCAGGGACTGCGTACCAAGAGACCCAGTACTTC
cdr3_aa: CASSAGTAYQETQYF
clone_size: NA
v_call: TRBV2
d_call: NA
j_call: TRBJ2-5

cdr3_nt: TGTGCCAGCAGTGAAGGGACAGCTAGCAATCAGCCCCAGCATTTT
cdr3_aa: CASSEGTASNQPQHF
clone_size: NA
v_call: TRBV2
d_call: NA
j_call: TRBJ1-5

cdr3_nt: TGTGCTAGTGGTTTGGTACAGTTGGGAGGGCCGACCTACGAGCAGTACTTC
cdr3_aa: CASGLVQLGGPTYEQYF
clone_size: NA
v_call: TRBV12-5
d_call: TRBD2
j_call: TRBJ2-7

cdr3_nt: TGTGCCAGCAGTGATTCGACAGGGTTCACAGATACGCAGTATTTT
cdr3_aa: CASSDSTGFTDTQYF
clone_size: NA
v_call: TRBV25-1
d_call: TRBD1
j_call: TRBJ2-3

cdr3_nt: TGCGCCAGCAGCCCGGGGACAGGAGTTGAGACCCAGTACTTC
cdr3_aa: CASSPGTGVETQYF
clone_size: NA
v_call: TRBV4-3
d_call: TRBD1
j_call: TRBJ2-5

cdr3_nt: TGTGCCACCAGGGAAGGGGGTGTTGAGACCCAGTACTTC
cdr3_aa: CATREGGVETQYF
clone_size: NA
v_call: TRBV15
d_call: NA
j_call: TRBJ2-5

cdr3_nt: TGTGCCAGCAGCTTAGACGGGAGCTCCTACAATGAGCAGTTCTTC
cdr3_aa: CASSLDGSSYNEQFF
clone_size: NA
v_call: TRBV13
d_call: NA
j_call: TRBJ2-1

cdr3_nt: TGTGCCAGCACCGGGAACACCGGGGAGCTGTTTTTT
cdr3_aa: CASTGNTGELFF
clone_size: NA
v_call: TRBV6-5
d_call: NA
j_call: TRBJ2-2

cdr3_nt: TGTGCCAGCAGCTTACTCCTAGCGGGAGGGCCGGACAAAAACATTCAGTACTTC
cdr3_aa: CASSLLLAGGPDKNIQYF
clone_size: NA
v_call: TRBV7-9
d_call: TRBD2
j_call: TRBJ2-4

cdr3_nt: TGTGCCATCAGTGGGAGTGGGAGCGGTAGGACAGATACGCAGTATTTT
cdr3_aa: CAISGSGSGRTDTQYF
clone_size: NA
v_call: TRBV10-3
d_call: NA
j_call: TRBJ2-3

cdr3_nt: TGTGCCAGCAGACCCTACCCAAGGGGGACTGAAGCTTTCTTT
cdr3_aa: CASRPYPRGTEAFF
clone_size: NA
v_call: TRBV6-6
d_call: NA
j_call: TRBJ1-1

cdr3_nt: TGTGCCAGCAGCTCCGGACAGGGTATCTACGAGCAGTACTTC
cdr3_aa: CASSSGQGIYEQYF
clone_size: NA
v_call: TRBV7-9
d_call: TRBD1
j_call: TRBJ2-7

cdr3_nt: TGTGCCAGCAGCTTCGGGACAACTGGAAACACCATATATTTT
cdr3_aa: CASSFGTTGNTIYF
clone_size: NA
v_call: TRBV5-4
d_call: NA
j_call: TRBJ1-3

cdr3_nt: TGCAGCGTTGGGGGGGAGGAGGGGGCGGCTTACGAGCAGTACTTC
cdr3_aa: CSVGGEEGAAYEQYF
clone_size: NA
v_call: TRBV29-1
d_call: NA
j_call: TRBJ2-7

cdr3_nt: TGTGCCAGCAGCCCCATTGGACAGGACACTGAAGCTTTCTTT
cdr3_aa: CASSPIGQDTEAFF
clone_size: NA
v_call: TRBV11-3
d_call: TRBD1
j_call: TRBJ1-1